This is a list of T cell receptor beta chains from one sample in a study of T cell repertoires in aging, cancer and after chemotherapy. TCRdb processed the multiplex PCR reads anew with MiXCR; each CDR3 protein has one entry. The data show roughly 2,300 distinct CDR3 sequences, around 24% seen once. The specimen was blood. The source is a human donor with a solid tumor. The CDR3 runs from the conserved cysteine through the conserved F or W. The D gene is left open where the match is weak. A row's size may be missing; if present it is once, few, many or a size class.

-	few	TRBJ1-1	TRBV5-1	TGCGCCAGCAGCCCGGGACAAGGGGCCATGAACACTGAAGCTTTCTTT	CASSPGQGAMNTEAFF
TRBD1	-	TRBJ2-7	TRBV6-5	TGTGCCAGCAGTTCCGGGACAGGGGTCTACGAGCAGTACTTC	CASSSGTGVYEQYF
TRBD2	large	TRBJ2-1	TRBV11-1	TGTGCCAGCAGCATGGGACTAGCGGGGGGGCCGCTGCAGTTCTTC	CASSMGLAGGPLQFF
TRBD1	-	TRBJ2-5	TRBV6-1	TGTGCCAGCAGTGCGGGGACAGGGGGCTCCGAAGGGTACTTC	CASSAGTGGSEGYF
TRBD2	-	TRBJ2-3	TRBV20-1	TGCAGTGCTTCAACTCTCGAGCCCCTAGCGGGGGTAATCTCTAGCACAGATACGCAGTATTTT	CSASTLEPLAGVISSTDTQYF
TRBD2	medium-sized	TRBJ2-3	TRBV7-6	TGTGCCAGCAGCCATAGCGGGGGGGCCGAGGGATTCAGGGATACGCAGTATTTT	CASSHSGGAEGFRDTQYF
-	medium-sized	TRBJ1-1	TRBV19	TGTGCCAGTATTGGGAACACTGAAGCTTTCTTT	CASIGNTEAFF
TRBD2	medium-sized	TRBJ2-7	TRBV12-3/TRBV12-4	TGTGCCAGCAGTTTGGCGGGGGGATCCTACGAGCAGTACTTC	CASSLAGGSYEQYF
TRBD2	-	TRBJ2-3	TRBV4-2	TGTGCCAGCAGCCAAGAAAGCGGGGGAGGTCCCACAGATACGCAGTATTTT	CASSQESGGGPTDTQYF
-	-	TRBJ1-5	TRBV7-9	TGTGCCAGCAGCTTACTCTCTGGTCAGCCCCAGCATTTT	CASSLLSGQPQHF
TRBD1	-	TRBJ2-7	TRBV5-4	TGTGCCAGCAGCGTTCGGCGGGACAGGGGCTCCTACGAGCAGTACTTC	CASSVRRDRGSYEQYF
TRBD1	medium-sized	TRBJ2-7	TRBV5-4	TGTGCCAGCAGCAGGACAGGGGGCGTCTCCTACGAGCAGTACTTC	CASSRTGGVSYEQYF
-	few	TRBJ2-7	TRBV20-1	TGCAGTGCTAGAGAGTCCCCCGGGCGTTCGTACGAGCAGTACTTC	CSARESPGRSYEQYF
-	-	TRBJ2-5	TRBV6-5	TGTGCCAGCAGTACCACTTCGTCTGGCGGGGTAGAGACCCAGTACTTC	CASSTTSSGGVETQYF
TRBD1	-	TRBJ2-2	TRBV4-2	TGTGCCAGCAGCCAACCCGGGACAGGGGGCGGTACGAACACCGGGGAGCTGTTTTTT	CASSQPGTGGGTNTGELFF
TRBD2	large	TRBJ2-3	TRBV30	TGTGCCTGGAGTGTACTAGCGGGGGGGCCAGATACGCAGTATTTT	CAWSVLAGGPDTQYF
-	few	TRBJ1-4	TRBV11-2	TGTGCCAGCAGCTTTAGGGGCACTAATGAAAAACTGTTTTTT	CASSFRGTNEKLFF
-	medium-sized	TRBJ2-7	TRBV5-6	TGTGCCAGCAGCATCGGGACACCCTACGAGCAGTACTTC	CASSIGTPYEQYF
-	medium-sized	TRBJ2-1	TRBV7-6	TGTGCCAGCAGCTTAGGGCTAGCGCCTGAGCAGTTCTTC	CASSLGLAPEQFF
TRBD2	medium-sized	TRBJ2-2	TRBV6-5	TGTGCCAGCAGTCAACCCCTGAGCGGGGGGGCCGGCGGGGAGCTGTTTTTT	CASSQPLSGGAGGELFF
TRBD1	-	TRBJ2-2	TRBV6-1	TGTGCCAGCAGTCCCTCCCCCGGGACAGGGCCCTTACCCGGGGAGCTGTTTTTT	CASSPSPGTGPLPGELFF
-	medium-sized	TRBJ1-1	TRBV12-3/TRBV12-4	TGTGCCAGCAGTTTAAGCGGTAGGATCACTGAAGCTTTCTTT	CASSLSGRITEAFF
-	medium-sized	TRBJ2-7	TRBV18	TGTGCCAGCTCACCAGGCCTCCCCGAGCAGTACTTC	CASSPGLPEQYF
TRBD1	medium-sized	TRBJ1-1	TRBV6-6	TGTGCCAGCAGTACGACAGGGGACTCGGAGGAAGCTTTCTTT	CASSTTGDSEEAFF
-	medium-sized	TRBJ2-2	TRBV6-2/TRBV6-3	TGTGCCAGCAGTCGAAAAATCTCGAACACCGGGGAGCTGTTTTTT	CASSRKISNTGELFF
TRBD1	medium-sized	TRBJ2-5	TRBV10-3	TGTGCCATCAGTGAATGGCAGGGGGTGCAAGAGACCCAGTACTTC	CAISEWQGVQETQYF
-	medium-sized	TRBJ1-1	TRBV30	TGTGCCTGGAGTGTTATTAATACGGCTTTCTTT	CAWSVINTAFF
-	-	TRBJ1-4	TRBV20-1	TGCAGTGCTTTCGAGACAGGAAATGAAAAACTGTTTTTT	CSAFETGNEKLFF
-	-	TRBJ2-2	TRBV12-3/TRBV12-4	TGTGCCAGCAGTTTGAGGCCGAACACCGGGGAGCTGTTTTTT	CASSLRPNTGELFF
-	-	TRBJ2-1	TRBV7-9	TGTGCCAGCAGGGAGGGGATGTGGGGTCCGAGCTATGAGCAGTTCTTC	CASREGMWGPSYEQFF
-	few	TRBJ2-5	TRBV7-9	TGTGCCAGCAGCACGCCCACGGGGCCCGGAGAGACCCAGTACTTC	CASSTPTGPGETQYF
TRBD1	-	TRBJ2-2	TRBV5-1	TGCGCCAGCAGCTTGGAGGGGGCTTTCACCGGGGAGCTGTTTTTT	CASSLEGAFTGELFF
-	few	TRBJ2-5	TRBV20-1	TGCAGTGCTAGTCTCGGGATTTCAAAGACCCAGTACTTC	CSASLGISKTQYF
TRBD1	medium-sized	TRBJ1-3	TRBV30	TGTGCCTGTGCCGCGGACAGGGGGCTTGGAAACACCATATATTTT	CACAADRGLGNTIYF
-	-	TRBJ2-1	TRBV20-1	TGCAGTGCTAGAGATCGCCAGGGAATAAGGGCGGGGAGTTTCGATGAGCAGTTCTTC	CSARDRQGIRAGSFDEQFF
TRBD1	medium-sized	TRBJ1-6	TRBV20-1	TGCAGTGCTACCATGGGACAGGAAAATTCACCCCTCCACTTT	CSATMGQENSPLHF
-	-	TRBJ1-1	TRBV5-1	TGCGCCAGCAGCTTGGTGGAGGGGACGCCTAAAGCTTTCTTT	CASSLVEGTPKAFF
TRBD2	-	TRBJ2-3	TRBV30	TGTGCCTGGAGTGTACTAGCGGGGCTCTACACAGATACGCAGTATTTT	CAWSVLAGLYTDTQYF
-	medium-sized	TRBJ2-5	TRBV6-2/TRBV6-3	TGTGCCAGCAGCTCTCTAGCTCGGGTGGTGTGGACCCAGTACTTC	CASSSLARVVWTQYF
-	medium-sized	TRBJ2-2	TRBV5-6	TGTGCCAGCAGCTTGGCGAGTCTAACCGGGGAGCTGTTTTTT	CASSLASLTGELFF
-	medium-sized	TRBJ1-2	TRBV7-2	TGTGCCAGCAGCCGCGCATCGGGGTTCTATGGCTACACCTTC	CASSRASGFYGYTF
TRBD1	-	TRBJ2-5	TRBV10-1	TGCGCCAGCAGTGGCCAGGGGGCGAAGGAGACCCAGTACTTC	CASSGQGAKETQYF
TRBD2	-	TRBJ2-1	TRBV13	TGTGCCAGCAGCTTGCCCAGCGGGGGGGACAATGAGCAGTTCTTC	CASSLPSGGDNEQFF
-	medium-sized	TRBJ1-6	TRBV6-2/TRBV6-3	TGTGCCAGCAGTTATTACGGCCCGACAGCGAGTTCACCCCTCCACTTT	CASSYYGPTASSPLHF
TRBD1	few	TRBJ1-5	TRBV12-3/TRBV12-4	TGTGCCAGCAGATCCGGACAGGGGAGTTATAGCAATCAGCCCCAGCATTTT	CASRSGQGSYSNQPQHF
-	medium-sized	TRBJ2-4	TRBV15	TGTGCCACCAGCAGAGATTCCGTACAGGGTAACATTCAGTACTTC	CATSRDSVQGNIQYF
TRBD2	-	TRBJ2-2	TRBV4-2	TGTGCCAGCAGCCAAGCGCCTAGCGGGGGGCCTTACACCGGGGAGCTGTTTTTT	CASSQAPSGGPYTGELFF
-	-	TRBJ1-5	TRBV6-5	TGTGCCAGTAGGGGGGATGACAATCAGCCCCAGCATTTT	CASRGDDNQPQHF
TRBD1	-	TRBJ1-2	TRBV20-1	TGCAGTGCTCAGGACAGGAGAGCCTATGGCTACACCTTC	CSAQDRRAYGYTF
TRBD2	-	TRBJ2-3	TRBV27	TGTGCCAGCAGAGAGCGGGGGGGCGCAGATACGCAGTATTTT	CASRERGGADTQYF
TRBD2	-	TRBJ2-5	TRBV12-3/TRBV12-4	TGTGCCAGCAGACTAGCGGGGGGGCAAGAGACCCAGTACTTC	CASRLAGGQETQYF
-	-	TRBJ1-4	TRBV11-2	TGTGCCAGCAGCTTAGGGCTAAATGAAAAACTGTTTTTT	CASSLGLNEKLFF
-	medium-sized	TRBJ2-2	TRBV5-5	TGTGCCAGCAGCTTGTGGGGCACCGGGGAGCTGTTTTTT	CASSLWGTGELFF
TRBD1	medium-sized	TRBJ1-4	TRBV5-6	TGTGCCAGCAACCAACAGGGGGCGAGCGAAAAACTGTTTTTT	CASNQQGASEKLFF